This T cell receptor (beta chain) was observed in a study of OX40 agonist ivuxolimab in advanced cancers. Study information: The treatment was a fully human IgG2 OX40 agonist, ivuxolimab. Regarding the study as a whole: Certain nonresponders likewise exhibited a low normalized T-cell clonal expansion.

This clone appeared a few times. Antigen unknown. Sequencing was performed with immunoSEQ multiplex PCR; in TCRdb, only in-frame clones are kept and a portion is missing. In the table there are some 140,000 clones, around 93% of which are singletons. Material: CD4+ or CD8+ T cells sorted from blood, obtained in a trial of the OX40 agonist ivuxolimab. The receptor was derived from an adult with an advanced solid tumor such as melanoma, head and neck, liver or kidney cancer.

The CDR3 nucleotides are TGTGCCAGCAGCTGGGGGACAGCACTCAATCAGCCCCAGCATTTT. Its protein is CASSWGTALNQPQHF. V gene TRBV5-5 combines with J gene TRBJ1-5; TRBD1 aligns across 7 bases. V shed 3 bases, J shed 3 bases, and the junction held 6 bases outside the gene matches. The CDR3 is made up of 15 amino acids. Germline V lookup: CDR1 SGHKS, CDR2 YYEKEE (reference sequence). The entire variable domain, with the rest obtained from reference TRBV5-5 and TRBJ1-5, is as follows: DAGVTQSPTHLIKTRGQQVTLRCSPISGHKSVSWYQQVLGQGPQFIFQYYEKEERGRGNFPDRFSARQFPNYSSELNVNALLLGDSALYLCASSWGTALNQPQHFGDGTRLSIL.